This TCR beta chain stems from a study of T cell responses to AZD1222 COVID-19 vaccine. Study-level findings and limits: Repertoires were collected only later (after the peak T cell response had occurred). Clonal diversity may have been underestimated in mostly white British donors. Dominant CD4 TCR responses targeted spike regions 160-218 and 743-854.

Pooled samples include second doses given at about 4 or 12 weeks. Clones were read by immunoSEQ multiplex PCR, and TCRdb kept only the in-frame ones, dropping some. The data show some 110,000 clones, around 83% seen once. J was trimmed by 2 bases and V by 3 bases; bases with no gene match: 10. The CDR3 covers 17 residues. Germline CDR1 SGHTA, CDR2 FQGTGA. As concerns this clone: Its specificity is not known.

Sequencing used peripheral blood, obtained 28 days after the second AZD1222 dose. This clonotype was obtained from an adult who received the AZD1222 COVID-19 vaccine. V usage is TRBV7-3 and J usage is TRBJ2-5, with 9 bases matching TRBD1. The CDR3 loop reads CASSFLGTGTGQETQYF. The CDR3 DNA reads as TGTGCCAGCAGCTTCCTAGGCACCGGGACAGGGCAAGAGACCCAGTACTTC.